This T cell receptor beta chain comes out of a study of vaccination effects on CD4 cells after COVID-19. In the case of this clone: The antigen remains undetermined.

Germline V gene data show CDR1 as GTSNPN and CDR2 as SVGIG (reference sequence). V lost 1 base and J 12 bases, leaving 15 bases between the germline ends. This CDR3 is 13 amino acids long. Using viral peptide pools, the ViraFEST assay grew out antigen-specific CD4+ T cells prior to sequencing. It was after approximately 10 days of culture that CD4+ T cells were isolated. Nucleocapsid antibodies were negative in the vaccine recipients, who had never had SARS-CoV-2 infection. Profiled with immunoSEQ multiplex PCR; TCRdb holds only in-frame clones, not every one. The sample gives roughly 19,000 clones, approximately 70% of which show up once; 9.1% is in the top ten.

This TCR came from a human donor who received a COVID-19 vaccine. The sequencing here drew on CD4+ T cells from PBMCs cultured with HCoV-NL63 spike peptides, taken before COVID-19 vaccination. The chain couples TRBV30 to TRBJ1-4; D perhaps matches TRBD1 (5 bases). The CDR3 region has the DNA TGTGCCTGGAGTGCCCAGGCGGGCAGGGAACTGTTTTTT. Amino acid sequence: CAWSAQAGRELFF. Complete variable domain (other parts from reference TRBV30 and TRBJ1-4): SQTIHQWPATLVQPVGSPLSLECTVEGTSNPNLYWYRQAAGRGLQLLFYSVGIGQISSEVPQNLSASRPQDRQFILSSKKLLLSDSGFYLCAWSAQAGRELFFGSGTQLSVL.